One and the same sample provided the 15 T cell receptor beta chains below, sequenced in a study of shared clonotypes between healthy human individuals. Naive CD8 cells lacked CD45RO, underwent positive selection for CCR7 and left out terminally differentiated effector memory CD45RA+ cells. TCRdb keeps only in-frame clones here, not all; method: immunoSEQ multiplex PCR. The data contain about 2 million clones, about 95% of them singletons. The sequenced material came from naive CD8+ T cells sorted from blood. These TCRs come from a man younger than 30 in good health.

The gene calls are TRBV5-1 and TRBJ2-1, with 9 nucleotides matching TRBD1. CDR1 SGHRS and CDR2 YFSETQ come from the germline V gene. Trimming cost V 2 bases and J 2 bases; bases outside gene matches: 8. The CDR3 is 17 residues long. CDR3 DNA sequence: TGCGCCAGCAGCTTTTATACACAGGGGGCGCCCTACAATGAGCAGTTCTTC. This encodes CASSFYTQGAPYNEQFF.

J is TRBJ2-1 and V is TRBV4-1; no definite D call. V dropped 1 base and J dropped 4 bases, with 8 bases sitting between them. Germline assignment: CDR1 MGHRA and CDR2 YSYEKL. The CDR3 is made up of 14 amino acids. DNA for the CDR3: TGCGCCAGCAGCCAAGCGCCAAGATACAATGAGCAGTTCTTC. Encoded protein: CASSQAPRYNEQFF.

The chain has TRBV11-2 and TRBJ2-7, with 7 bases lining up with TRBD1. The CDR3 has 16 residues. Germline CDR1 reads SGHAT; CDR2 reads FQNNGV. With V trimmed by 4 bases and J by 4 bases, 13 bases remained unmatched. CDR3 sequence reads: CASSSISDRLRYEQYF. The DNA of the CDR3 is TGTGCCAGCAGCTCTATCTCGGACAGGCTACGATACGAGCAGTACTTC. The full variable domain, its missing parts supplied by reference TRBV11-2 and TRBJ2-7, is EAGVAQSPRYKIIEKRQSVAFWCNPISGHATLYWYQQILGQGPKLLIQFQNNGVVDDSQLPKDRFSAERLKGVDSTLKIQPAKLEDSAVYLCASSSISDRLRYEQYFGPGTRLTVT.

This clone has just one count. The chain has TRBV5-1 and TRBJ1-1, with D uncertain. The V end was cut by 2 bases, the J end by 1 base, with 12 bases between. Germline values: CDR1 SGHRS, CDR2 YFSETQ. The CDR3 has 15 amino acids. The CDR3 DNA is TGCGCCAGCAGCTTATTCGGCCAGGAGAACACTGAAGCTTTCTTT. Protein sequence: CASSLFGQENTEAFF. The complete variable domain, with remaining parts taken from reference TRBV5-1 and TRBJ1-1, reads KAGVTQTPRYLIKTRGQQVTLSCSPISGHRSVSWYQQTPGQGLQFLFEYFSETQRNKGNFPGRFSGRQFSNSRSEMNVSTLELGDSALYLCASSLFGQENTEAFFGQGTRLTVV.

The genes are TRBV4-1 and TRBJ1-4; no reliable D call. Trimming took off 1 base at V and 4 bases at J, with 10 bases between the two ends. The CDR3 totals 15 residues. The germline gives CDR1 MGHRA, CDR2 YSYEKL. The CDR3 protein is CASSQVSGDNEKLFF. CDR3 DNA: TGCGCCAGCAGCCAAGTTTCCGGAGATAATGAAAAACTGTTTTTT.

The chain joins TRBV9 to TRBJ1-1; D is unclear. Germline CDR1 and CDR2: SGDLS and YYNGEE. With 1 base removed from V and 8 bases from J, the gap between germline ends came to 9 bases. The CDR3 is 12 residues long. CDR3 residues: CASSVNGFEAFF. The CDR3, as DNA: TGTGCCAGCAGCGTAAATGGTTTCGAAGCTTTCTTT.

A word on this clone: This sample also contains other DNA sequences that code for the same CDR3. CDR3 residues: CAWREDTEAFF. The CDR3 DNA sequence: TGTGCCTGGAGGGAGGACACTGAAGCTTTCTTT. This rearrangement joins TRBV30 to TRBJ1-1; D is unresolved. The CDR3 length is 11 residues. The ends were cut back, 3 bases at V and 3 bases at J, with 5 bases in the middle. Germline-derived CDR1 and CDR2 are GTSNPN and SVGIG (reference sequence).

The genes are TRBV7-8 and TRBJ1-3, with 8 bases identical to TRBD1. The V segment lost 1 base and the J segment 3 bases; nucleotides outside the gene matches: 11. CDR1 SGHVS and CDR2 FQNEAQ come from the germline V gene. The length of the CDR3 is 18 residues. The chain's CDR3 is CASSLEVLGQEGGNTIYF. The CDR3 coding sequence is TGTGCCAGCAGCTTAGAAGTATTGGGACAGGAAGGTGGAAACACCATATATTTT.

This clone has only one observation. The CDR3 protein is CASSLVGSPYEQYF. CDR3 in DNA: TGTGCCAGCAGCTTAGTCGGCAGCCCCTACGAGCAGTACTTC. This chain joins TRBV11-2 and TRBJ2-7, with D hard to call. From germline, CDR1 is SGHAT and CDR2 FQNNGV. Trimming stripped 1 base from V and 2 bases from J, with 9 bases between. This CDR3 is 14 amino acids long.

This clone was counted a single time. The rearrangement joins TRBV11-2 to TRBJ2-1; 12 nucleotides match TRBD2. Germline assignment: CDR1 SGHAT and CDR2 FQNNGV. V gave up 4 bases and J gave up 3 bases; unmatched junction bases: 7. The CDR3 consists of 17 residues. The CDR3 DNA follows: TGTGCCAGCAGCTACCCGACTAGCGGGGGCTTCTACAATGAGCAGTTCTTC. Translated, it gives CASSYPTSGGFYNEQFF.

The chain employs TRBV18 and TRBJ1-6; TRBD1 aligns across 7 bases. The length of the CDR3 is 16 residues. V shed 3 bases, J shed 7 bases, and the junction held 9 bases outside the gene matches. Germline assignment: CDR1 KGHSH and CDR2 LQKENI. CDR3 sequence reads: CASSPTGTPWNSPLHF. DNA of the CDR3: TGTGCCAGCTCACCGACAGGGACCCCTTGGAATTCACCCCTCCACTTT.

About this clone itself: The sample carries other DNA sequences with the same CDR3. DNA for the CDR3: TGTGCCAGCAGCGTAGGTGTCGGGAGCTCCTACGAGCAGTACTTC. Protein: CASSVGVGSSYEQYF. This chain uses TRBV9 with TRBJ2-7, with D possibly matching TRBD2 (6 bases). The CDR3 has 15 residues. Trimming stripped 0 bases from V and 0 bases from J, with 10 bases between. The germline gives CDR1 SGDLS, CDR2 YYNGEE.

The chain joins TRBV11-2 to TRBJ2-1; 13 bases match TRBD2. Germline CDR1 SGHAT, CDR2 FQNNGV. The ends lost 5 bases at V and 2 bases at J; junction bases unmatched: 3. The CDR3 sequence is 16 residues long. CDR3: CASSPGLAGTYNEQFF. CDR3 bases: TGTGCCAGCAGCCCGGGACTAGCGGGAACCTACAATGAGCAGTTCTTC.

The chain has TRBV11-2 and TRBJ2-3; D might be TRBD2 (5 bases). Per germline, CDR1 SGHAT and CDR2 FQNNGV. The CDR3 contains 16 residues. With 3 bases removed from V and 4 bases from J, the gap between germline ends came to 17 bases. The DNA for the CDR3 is TGTGCCAGCAGCTTCGCCCGGGTGGGAGTTTCAGATACGCAGTATTTT. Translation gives CASSFARVGVSDTQYF.

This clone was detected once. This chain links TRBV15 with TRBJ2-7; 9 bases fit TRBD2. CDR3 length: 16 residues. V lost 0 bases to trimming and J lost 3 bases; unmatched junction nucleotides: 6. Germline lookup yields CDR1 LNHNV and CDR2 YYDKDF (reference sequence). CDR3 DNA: TGTGCCACCAGCAGAGACCTAGCGGGGTTCCACTACGAGCAGTACTTC. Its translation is CATSRDLAGFHYEQYF.